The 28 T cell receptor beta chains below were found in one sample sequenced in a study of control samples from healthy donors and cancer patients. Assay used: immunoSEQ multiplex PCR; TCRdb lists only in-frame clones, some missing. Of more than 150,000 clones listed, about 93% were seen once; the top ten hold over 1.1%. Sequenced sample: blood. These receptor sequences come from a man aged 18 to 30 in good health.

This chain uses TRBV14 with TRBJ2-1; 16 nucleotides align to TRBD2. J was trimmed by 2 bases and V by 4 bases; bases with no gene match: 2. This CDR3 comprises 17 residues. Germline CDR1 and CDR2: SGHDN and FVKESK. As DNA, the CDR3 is TGTGCCAGCAGCCCCGGGACTAGCGGGGGGGCCTACAATGAGCAGTTCTTC. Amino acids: CASSPGTSGGAYNEQFF.

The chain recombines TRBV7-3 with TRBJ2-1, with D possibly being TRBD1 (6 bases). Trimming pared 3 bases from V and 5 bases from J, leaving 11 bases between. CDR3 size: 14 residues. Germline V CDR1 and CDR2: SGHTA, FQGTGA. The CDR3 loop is CASSFQGMNNEQFF. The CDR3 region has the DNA TGTGCCAGCAGCTTCCAGGGGATGAACAATGAGCAGTTCTTC.

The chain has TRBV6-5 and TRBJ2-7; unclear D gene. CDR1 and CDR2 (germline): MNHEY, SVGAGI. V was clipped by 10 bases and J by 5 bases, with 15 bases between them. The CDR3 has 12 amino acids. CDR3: CATLYTSDEQYF. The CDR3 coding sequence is TGTGCCACCCTCTACACAAGCGACGAGCAGTACTTC.

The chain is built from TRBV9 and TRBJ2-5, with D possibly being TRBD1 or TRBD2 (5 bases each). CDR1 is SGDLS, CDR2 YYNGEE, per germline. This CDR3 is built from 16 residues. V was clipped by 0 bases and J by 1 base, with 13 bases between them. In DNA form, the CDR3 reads TGTGCCAGCAGCGTAGCTACCTGGGGGTTCCAAGAGACCCAGTACTTC. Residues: CASSVATWGFQETQYF.

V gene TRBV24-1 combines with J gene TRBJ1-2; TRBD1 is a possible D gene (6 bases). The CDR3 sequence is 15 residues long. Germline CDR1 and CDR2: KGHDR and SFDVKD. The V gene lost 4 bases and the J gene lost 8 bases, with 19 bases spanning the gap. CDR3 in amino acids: CATSDPVRGRGGYTF. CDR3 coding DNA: TGTGCCACCAGTGACCCCGTCAGGGGTAGAGGGGGCTACACCTTC.

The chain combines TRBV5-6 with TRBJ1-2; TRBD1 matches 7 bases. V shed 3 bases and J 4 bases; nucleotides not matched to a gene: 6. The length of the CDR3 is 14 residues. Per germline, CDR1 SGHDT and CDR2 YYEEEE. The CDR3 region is CASSSGTAIYGYTF. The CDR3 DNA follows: TGTGCCAGCAGCTCCGGGACAGCCATCTATGGCTACACCTTC.

CDR3 protein: CASSLGAGFVSYNEQFF. The DNA for the CDR3 is TGTGCCAGCAGCTTGGGGGCGGGCTTTGTCTCCTACAATGAGCAGTTCTTC. J is TRBJ2-1 and V is TRBV7-2; D is perhaps TRBD1 (6 bases). CDR1 is SGHTA, CDR2 FQGNSA, per germline. This CDR3 contains 17 residues. Trimming shortened V by 3 bases and J by 0 bases, and 15 bases separated the two germline ends.

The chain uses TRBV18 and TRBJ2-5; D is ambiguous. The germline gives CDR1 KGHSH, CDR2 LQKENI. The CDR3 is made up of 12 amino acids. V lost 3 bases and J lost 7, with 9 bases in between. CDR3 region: CASSPDTGTQYF. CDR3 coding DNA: TGTGCCAGCTCACCCGATACGGGGACCCAGTACTTC. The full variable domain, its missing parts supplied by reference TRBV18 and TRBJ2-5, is NAGVMQNPRHLVRRRGQEARLRCSPMKGHSHVYWYRQLPEEGLKFMVYLQKENIIDESGMPKERFSAEFPKEGPSILRIQQVVRGDSAAYFCASSPDTGTQYFGPGTRLLVL.

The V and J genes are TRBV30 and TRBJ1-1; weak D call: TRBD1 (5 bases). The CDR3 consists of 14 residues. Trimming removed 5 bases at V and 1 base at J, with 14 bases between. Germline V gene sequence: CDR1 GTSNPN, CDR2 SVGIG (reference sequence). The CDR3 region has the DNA TGTGCCTGGGACCCGGGCAGGGAGAACACTGAAGCTTTCTTT. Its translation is CAWDPGRENTEAFF.

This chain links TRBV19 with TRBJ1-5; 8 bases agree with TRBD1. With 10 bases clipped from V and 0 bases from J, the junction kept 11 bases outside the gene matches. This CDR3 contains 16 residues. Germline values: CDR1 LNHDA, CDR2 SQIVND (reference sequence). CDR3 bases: TGTGCCACCAGTACAGGGGGGCCATATAGCAATCAGCCCCAGCATTTT. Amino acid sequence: CATSTGGPYSNQPQHF. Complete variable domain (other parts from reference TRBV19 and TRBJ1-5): DGGITQSPKYLFRKEGQNVTLSCEQNLNHDAMYWYRQDPGQGLRLIYYSQIVNDFQKGDIAEGYSVSREKKESFPLTVTSAQKNPTAFYLCATSTGGPYSNQPQHFGDGTRLSIL.

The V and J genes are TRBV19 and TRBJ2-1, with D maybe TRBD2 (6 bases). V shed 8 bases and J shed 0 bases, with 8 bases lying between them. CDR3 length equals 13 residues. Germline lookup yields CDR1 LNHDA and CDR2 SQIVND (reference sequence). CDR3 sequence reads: CASRESSYNEQFF. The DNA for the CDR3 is TGTGCCAGTCGGGAGAGCTCCTACAATGAGCAGTTCTTC.

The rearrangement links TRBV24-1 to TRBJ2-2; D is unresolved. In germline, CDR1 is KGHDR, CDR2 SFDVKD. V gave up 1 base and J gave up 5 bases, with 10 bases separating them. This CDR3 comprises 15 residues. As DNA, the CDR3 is TGTGCCACCAGTGATTTAAGCGTCGGAACCGGGGAGCTGTTTTTT. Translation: CATSDLSVGTGELFF.

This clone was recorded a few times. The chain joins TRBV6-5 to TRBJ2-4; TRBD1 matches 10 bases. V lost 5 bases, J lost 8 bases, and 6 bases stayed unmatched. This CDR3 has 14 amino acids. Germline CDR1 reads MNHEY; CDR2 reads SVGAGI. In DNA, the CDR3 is TGTGCCAGCAGTCTTGGACAGGGGGTTGACATTCAGTACTTC. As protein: CASSLGQGVDIQYF.

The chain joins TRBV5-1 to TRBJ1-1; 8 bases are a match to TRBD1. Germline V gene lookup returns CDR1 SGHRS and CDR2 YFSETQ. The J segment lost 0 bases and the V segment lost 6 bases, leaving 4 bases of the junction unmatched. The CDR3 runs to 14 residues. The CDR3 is CASKRTGLNTEAFF. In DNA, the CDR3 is TGCGCCAGCAAGAGGACAGGGCTGAACACTGAAGCTTTCTTT.

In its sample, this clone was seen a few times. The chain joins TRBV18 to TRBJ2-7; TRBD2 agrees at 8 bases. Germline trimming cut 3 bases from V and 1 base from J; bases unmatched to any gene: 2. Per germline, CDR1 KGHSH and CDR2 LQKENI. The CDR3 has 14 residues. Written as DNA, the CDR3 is TGTGCCAGCTCACCTATAGCGGGGTCCTACGAGCAGTACTTC. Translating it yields CASSPIAGSYEQYF.

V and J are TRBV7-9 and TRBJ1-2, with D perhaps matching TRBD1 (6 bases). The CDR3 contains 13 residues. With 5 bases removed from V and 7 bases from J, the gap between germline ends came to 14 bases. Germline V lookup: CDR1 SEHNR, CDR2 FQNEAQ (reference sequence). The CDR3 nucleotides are TGTGCCAGCAGCCCATCCGGGGGGGCTGGCTACACCTTC. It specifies CASSPSGGAGYTF.

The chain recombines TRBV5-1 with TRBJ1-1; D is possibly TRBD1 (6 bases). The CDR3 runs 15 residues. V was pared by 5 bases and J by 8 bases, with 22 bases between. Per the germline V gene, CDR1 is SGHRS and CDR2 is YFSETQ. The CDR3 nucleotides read TGCGCCAGCAGTCCCGGGACAAACCCCGTCGAAGAAGCTTTCTTT. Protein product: CASSPGTNPVEEAFF.

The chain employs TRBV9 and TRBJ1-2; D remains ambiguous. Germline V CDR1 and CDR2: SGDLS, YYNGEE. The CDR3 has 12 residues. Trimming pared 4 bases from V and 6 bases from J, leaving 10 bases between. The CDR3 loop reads CASSFPLDGYTF. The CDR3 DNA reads TGTGCCAGCAGCTTCCCTTTAGATGGCTACACCTTC.

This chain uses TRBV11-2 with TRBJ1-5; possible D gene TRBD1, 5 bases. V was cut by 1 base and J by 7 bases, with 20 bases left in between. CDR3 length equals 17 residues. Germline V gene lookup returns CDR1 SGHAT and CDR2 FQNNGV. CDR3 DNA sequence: TGTGCCAGCAGCTTAGGCGAGGTTGGGGGAGTTGGGCAGCCCCAGCATTTT. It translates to CASSLGEVGGVGQPQHF.

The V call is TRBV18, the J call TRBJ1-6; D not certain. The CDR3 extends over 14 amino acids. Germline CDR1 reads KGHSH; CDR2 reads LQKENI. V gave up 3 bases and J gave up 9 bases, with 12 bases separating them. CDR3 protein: CASSPEPLSSPLHF. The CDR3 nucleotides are TGTGCCAGCTCACCGGAGCCTTTAAGTTCACCCCTCCACTTT.

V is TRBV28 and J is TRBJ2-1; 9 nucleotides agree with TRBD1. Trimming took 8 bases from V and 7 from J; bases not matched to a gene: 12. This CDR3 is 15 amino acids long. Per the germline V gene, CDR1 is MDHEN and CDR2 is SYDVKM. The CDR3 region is CASASYRGLDNEQFF. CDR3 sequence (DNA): TGTGCCAGCGCTAGTTACAGGGGGCTTGATAATGAGCAGTTCTTC.

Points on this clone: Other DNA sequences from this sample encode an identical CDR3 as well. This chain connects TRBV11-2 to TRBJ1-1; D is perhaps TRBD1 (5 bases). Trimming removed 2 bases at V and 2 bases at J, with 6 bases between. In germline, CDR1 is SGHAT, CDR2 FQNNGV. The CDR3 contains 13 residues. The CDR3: CASSLRGNTEAFF. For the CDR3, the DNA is TGTGCCAGCAGCTTAAGGGGTAACACTGAAGCTTTCTTT.

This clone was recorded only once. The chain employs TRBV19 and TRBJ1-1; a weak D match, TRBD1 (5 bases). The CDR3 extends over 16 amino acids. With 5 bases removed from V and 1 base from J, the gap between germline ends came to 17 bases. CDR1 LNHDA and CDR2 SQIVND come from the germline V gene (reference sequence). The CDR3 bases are TGTGCCAGTAGTCCTCGGGGGAGGGGATGGAACACTGAAGCTTTCTTT. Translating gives CASSPRGRGWNTEAFF.

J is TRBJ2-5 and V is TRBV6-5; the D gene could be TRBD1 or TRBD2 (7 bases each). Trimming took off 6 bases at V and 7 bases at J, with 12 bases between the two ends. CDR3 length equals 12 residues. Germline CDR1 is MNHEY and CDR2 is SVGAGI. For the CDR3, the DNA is TGTGCCAGCAGATCAGGGGGGGGGACCCAGTACTTC. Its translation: CASRSGGGTQYF.

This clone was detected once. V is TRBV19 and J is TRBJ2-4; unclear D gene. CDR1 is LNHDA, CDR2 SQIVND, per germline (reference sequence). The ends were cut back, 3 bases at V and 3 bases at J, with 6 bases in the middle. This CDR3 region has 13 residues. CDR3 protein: CASSMSDKNIQYF. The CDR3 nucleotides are TGTGCCAGTAGTATGAGTGACAAAAACATTCAGTACTTC.

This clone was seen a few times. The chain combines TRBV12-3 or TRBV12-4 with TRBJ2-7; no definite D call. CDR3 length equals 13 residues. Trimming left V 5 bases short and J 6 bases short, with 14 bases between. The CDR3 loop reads CASSLDFGSEQYF. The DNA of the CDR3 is TGTGCCAGCAGTCTAGATTTTGGAAGCGAGCAGTACTTC.

DNA of the CDR3: TGTGCCAGTAGTATTGGACAGGGAACAGATACGCAGTATTTT. It codes for CASSIGQGTDTQYF. This sequence joins TRBV19 and TRBJ2-3; 8 bases agree with TRBD1. CDR3 length: 14 amino acids. The trim removed 3 bases at V and 3 bases at J, leaving 2 bases unmatched. Germline lookup yields CDR1 LNHDA and CDR2 SQIVND (reference sequence).

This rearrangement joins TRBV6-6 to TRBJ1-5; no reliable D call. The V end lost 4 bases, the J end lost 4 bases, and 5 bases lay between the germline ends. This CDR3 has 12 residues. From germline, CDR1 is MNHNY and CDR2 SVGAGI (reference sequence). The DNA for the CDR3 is TGTGCCAGCAGTTCCCCAAATCAGCCCCAGCATTTT. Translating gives CASSSPNQPQHF.